The text below deals with one TCR beta chain. A much larger clone lies one base from this, so it may be a read error. The CDR3 consists of 14 residues. CDR1 and CDR2 (germline): SNHLY, FYNNEI. The sample comes from a study of regulatory T cells in long-lasting Graves disease. Time point described: persistent/refractory GD, antithyroid drugs over 5 years with positive TRAb. From RNA extracted from PBMCs, the TCR library was made. CDR3-region Arm-PCR and iRepertoire HTBI primers produced the TCR beta libraries. One entry per CDR3 protein results from TCRdb running MiXCR on the multiplex PCR reads. Altogether over 650,000 distinct CDR3 sequences are present, about 30% being singletons, with the ten largest covering roughly 46%.

The J gene is TRBJ2-2, the V gene TRBV2, with TRBD1 matching over 8 bases. This TCR derives from a female donor with Graves disease. Material: peripheral blood mononuclear cells (PBMCs), obtained when the disease was refractory, from a patient treated with antithyroid drugs. The CDR3 nucleotides are TGTGCCAGCAGTGCGGACAGGGTCACCGGGGGGCTGTTTTTT. Translating it yields CASSADRVTGGLFF.